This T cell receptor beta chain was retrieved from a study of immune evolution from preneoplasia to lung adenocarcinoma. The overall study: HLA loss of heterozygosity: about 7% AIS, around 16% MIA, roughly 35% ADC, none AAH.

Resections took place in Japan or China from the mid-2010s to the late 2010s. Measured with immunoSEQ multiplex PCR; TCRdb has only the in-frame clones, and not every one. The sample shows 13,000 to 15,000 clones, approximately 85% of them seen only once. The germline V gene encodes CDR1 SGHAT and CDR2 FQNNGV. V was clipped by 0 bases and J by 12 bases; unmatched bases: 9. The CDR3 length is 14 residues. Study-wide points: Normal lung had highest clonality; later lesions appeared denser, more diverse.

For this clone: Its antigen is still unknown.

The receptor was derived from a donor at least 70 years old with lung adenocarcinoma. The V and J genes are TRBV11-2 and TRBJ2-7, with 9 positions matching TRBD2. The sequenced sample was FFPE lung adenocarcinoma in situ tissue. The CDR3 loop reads CASSLDVSGRDRYF. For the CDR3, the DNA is TGTGCCAGCAGCTTAGATGTTAGCGGGAGAGATCGGTACTTC.